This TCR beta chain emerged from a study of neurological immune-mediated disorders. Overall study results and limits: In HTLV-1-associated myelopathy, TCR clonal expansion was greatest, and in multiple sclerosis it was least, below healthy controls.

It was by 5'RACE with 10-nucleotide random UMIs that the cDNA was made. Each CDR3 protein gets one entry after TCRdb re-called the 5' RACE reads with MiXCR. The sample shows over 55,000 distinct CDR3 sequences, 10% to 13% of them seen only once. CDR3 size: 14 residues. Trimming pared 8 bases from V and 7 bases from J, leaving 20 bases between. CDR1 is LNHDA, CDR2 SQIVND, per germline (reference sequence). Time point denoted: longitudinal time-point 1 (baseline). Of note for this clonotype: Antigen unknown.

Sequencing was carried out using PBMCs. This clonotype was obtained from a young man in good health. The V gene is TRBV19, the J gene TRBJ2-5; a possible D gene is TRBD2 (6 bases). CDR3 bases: TGTGCCAGTGCCCTTACGGGAGTTTGGGGGACCCAGTACTTC. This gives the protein CASALTGVWGTQYF.